A selection of T cell receptor beta chains follows, all from one sample in a study of blood T cell repertoires in COVID-19. Some clones are missing from TCRdb's copy, which holds only in-frame ones; the method was immunoSEQ multiplex PCR. The table shows 37,000 or so clones, with around 90% occurring only once. The sequenced material came from peripheral blood. The origin of the receptors is a human donor in a cohort sampled during active COVID-19. The CDR3 runs from the conserved cysteine through the conserved F or W. A D gene is named only where the DNA matches it firmly. Rows give clone size only sometimes, using once, few, many, or a class for an expanded clone.

d_call j_call v_call clone_size cdr3_nt cdr3_aa
TRBD2 TRBJ2-6 TRBV30 - TGTGCCTGGACGGGAGGGGGTGGGGCCAACGTCCTGACTTTC CAWTGGGGANVLTF
TRBD2 TRBJ2-5 TRBV2 - TGTGCCAGCAAGGGGAGACTAGCGGGGGGTTGGGGAGAGACCCAGTACTTC CASKGRLAGGWGETQYF
TRBD2 TRBJ2-3 TRBV2 - TGTGCCAGCAGGCCGGGACTAGCGGTTAGCACAGATACGCAGTATTTT CASRPGLAVSTDTQYF
TRBD2 TRBJ2-1 TRBV3-1/TRBV3-2 - TGTGCCAGCAGCCGACTAGCGGCCTACAATGAGCAGTTCTTC CASSRLAAYNEQFF
TRBD2 TRBJ2-5 TRBV5-1 - TGCGCCAGCAGCTTTGGGACTAGCGCAGAGACCCAGTACTTC CASSFGTSAETQYF
- TRBJ2-3 TRBV7-8 - TGTGCCAGCAGCTTAGATCTAGCCCCCGTCACAGATACGCAGTATTTT CASSLDLAPVTDTQYF
TRBD1 TRBJ2-7 TRBV5-1 - TGCGCCAGCAGCGGGGACAGGGGCGAGCAGTACTTC CASSGDRGEQYF
TRBD2 TRBJ2-3 TRBV9 once TGTGCCAGCAGCCCCAGACTAGCGGGGGCCTCCCCGGCAGATACGCAGTATTTT CASSPRLAGASPADTQYF
- TRBJ1-3 TRBV4-3 - TGCGCCAGCAGCCAAGAACCATCGGGGACTGCCTCTGGAAACACCATATATTTT CASSQEPSGTASGNTIYF
TRBD1 TRBJ1-1 TRBV5-1 - TGCGCCAGCAGCCCAGGGGGCTTGAACACTGAAGCTTTCTTT CASSPGGLNTEAFF
- TRBJ2-1 TRBV4-1 - TGCGCCAGCAGCCAAGCGGGGGGCCCCTACAATGAGCAGTTCTTC CASSQAGGPYNEQFF
TRBD1 TRBJ1-5 TRBV5-6 - TGTGCCAGCAGCTCAAATTACGGGACAGGCAATCAGCCCCAGCATTTT CASSSNYGTGNQPQHF
TRBD1 TRBJ1-6 TRBV6-5 - TGTGCCAGCAGTTCCGCAGGGGACAGGATTTCACCCCTCCACTTT CASSSAGDRISPLHF
TRBD2 TRBJ2-1 TRBV16 - TGTGCCAGCAGCCAATCGAGCGGGAGGGGATACAATGAGCAGTTCTTC CASSQSSGRGYNEQFF
- TRBJ2-1 TRBV9 - TGTGCCAGCAGCGTAGTCGATATAGCGCTGGCCTACAATGAGCAGTTCTTC CASSVVDIALAYNEQFF
- TRBJ2-1 TRBV18 - TGTGCCAGCTTCTTCACAGCGGTCATCGAGGTGGATGAGCAGTTCTTC CASFFTAVIEVDEQFF
- TRBJ2-5 TRBV7-9 - TGTGCCAGCAGCCCGCGGCGTGTCCGTGGAGAGACCCAGTACTTC CASSPRRVRGETQYF
- TRBJ2-2 TRBV10-1 - TGCGCCAGCAGCGGGTCGGGTCGAGGGTCCGGGGAGCTGTTTTTT CASSGSGRGSGELFF